This T cell receptor (beta chain) originates from a study of T cell responses to AZD1222 COVID-19 vaccine (dated by TCRdb to about 2021). Background on the whole study: A total of 230 or so trial participants underwent TCR sequencing, of whom 207 received two doses of AZD1222 and some 25 received two doses of the MenACWY control vaccine. Trial participants were enrolled by age into subgroups of 18-55, 56-69 and 70-plus years, and about 150, 27 and 61 TCR-sequenced participants, respectively, were included in these subgroups. The study at large found these results: Most participants were white British and females outnumbered males, and the authors suggested that clonal diversity may have been underestimated. Only 5 to 7 AZD1222 recipients were SARS-CoV-2 seropositive at baseline, limiting conclusions about previously exposed vaccinees. CD4 TCRs associated with the vaccine covered the entire spike protein, and the dominant responses were in regions 160-218 and 743-854. After two AZD1222 doses, spike-specific TCR breadth and depth were significantly higher than at day 0 and than in MenACWY recipients. Reportedly, close to half of the unique spike-specific TCRs recognized epitopes lying outside the regions that are mutated in the B.1.351 and B.1.1.7 variants. Because no day 14 peak-response samples were available, repertoires were characterized only after the peak T cell response. In the small 56-69-year group, the increase in depth fell short of significance, most likely because of low power.

The time point tag for this specimen amounts to: about 28 days (+/-7) after the second vaccine dose. Because spike-specific TCR depth and breadth did not differ between the two schedules, AZD1222 recipients who got a second dose at roughly 4 weeks were pooled with those who got a second dose at roughly 12 weeks. Samples from vaccinated people were obtained from the UK trials COV001 and COV002, which included a single-blind randomized controlled phase 2/3 trial of AZD1222 (ChAdOx1 nCoV-19) in healthy adults. Trial participant PBMC samples were collected at day 0 and day 28 after the second dose for TCRbeta chain sequencing. As for this clone: Its specific antigen is unknown. Base qualities are not at hand, and no much larger clone is one base apart.

The CDR3 regions of human TCRbeta chains were analyzed by immunosequencing. The authors' analysis ran thus. Repertoire TCRs were matched against a reference library of SARS-CoV-2-specific TCRs generated with the MIRA antigen-specificity platform. Breadth was defined as the fraction of unique TCRs that were SARS-CoV-2-associated, and depth was defined as the fraction of total T cells that were SARS-CoV-2-associated. Each spike-specific TCR was assigned to its reactive spike region and to a CD4 or CD8 class using the MIRA data. Log10-transformed breadth and depth values were compared by one-way ANOVA with Sidak's multiple comparisons tests. TCRdb stores this immuneACCESS table with in-frame sequences only. Part of the clones is absent; in the studies checked, under half of the shortfall reflects unresolved V genes, and no reason is known for the rest. The DNA was the basis for D and trimming; V, J and clone size are from that table. This sample lists 150,000 or so clones; 94% were detected once. Of the sample, roughly 4.6% falls within the top ten clones.

Looking up the germline V gene (reference sequence) yields CDR1 GTSNPN and CDR2 SVGIG. The CDR3 runs 14 amino acids, cysteine and phenylalanine included. The read is trimmed to its CDR3 DNA, 42 bases read in frame from base 1. Clipping removes 6 bases from V and 6 bases from J, with 12 as the unmatched junction base count. The material was peripheral blood, obtained 28 days after the second AZD1222 dose. This TCR derives from an adult who received the AZD1222 COVID-19 vaccine. The chain uses TRBV30 and TRBJ1-2; 8 middle bases align to TRBD1. The CDR3 loop reads CACTPTGVWDGYTF. The DNA sequence follows: TGTGCCTGTACCCCGACAGGGGTATGGGATGGCTACACCTTC.